The rows below give T cell receptor beta chains drawn from one sample of a study of T cells of healthy individuals. Each CDR3 protein gets one entry after TCRdb re-called the 5' RACE reads with MiXCR. The top ten clones hold about 16% of a sample with 50,000 to 55,000 distinct CDR3 sequences, over 12% of them seen once. The receptors were gathered from a human donor in good health. CDR3s include the opening cysteine and the closing phenylalanine or tryptophan. A D gene is named only where the DNA matches it firmly. The listing skips clone size in some rows; elsewhere it reads once, few, many or a size class.

17	TRBV30	many	TRBJ2-5	TRBD1	CAWGEQGQGASEETQYF	TGTGCCTGGGGGGAGCAGGGACAGGGGGCTTCTGAAGAGACCCAGTACTTC
16	TRBV7-2	many	TRBJ2-2	.	CASSLARPSNTGELFF	TGTGCCAGCAGCTTAGCGAGGCCGTCGAACACCGGGGAGCTGTTTTTT
13	TRBV2	.	TRBJ1-6	.	CASRMRDTSPLHF	TGTGCCAGCAGGATGCGGGACACTTCACCCCTCCACTTT
14	TRBV28	.	TRBJ2-1	TRBD2	CATVPGGSYNEQFF	TGTGCCACCGTTCCGGGGGGTTCTTACAATGAGCAGTTCTTC
13	TRBV7-8	.	TRBJ2-3	TRBD2	CASSALAVDTQYF	TGTGCCAGCAGCGCACTAGCGGTAGATACGCAGTATTTT
15	TRBV20-1	many	TRBJ2-3	TRBD2	CSARLAGGQADTQYF	TGCAGTGCTAGACTAGCGGGAGGGCAGGCAGATACGCAGTATTTT
18	TRBV4-3	many	TRBJ1-2	TRBD1	CASSPRYMTGYDAYGYTF	TGCGCCAGCAGCCCACGATATATGACAGGGTACGATGCCTATGGCTACACCTTC
16	TRBV20-1	many	TRBJ2-3	TRBD2	CSATMGEGGIPDTQYF	TGCAGTGCTACTATGGGGGAGGGAGGGATTCCAGATACGCAGTATTTT
15	TRBV20-1	.	TRBJ1-3	.	CSARDPRYSGNTIYF	TGCAGTGCTAGAGATCCAAGGTACTCTGGAAACACCATATATTTT
13	TRBV24-1	few	TRBJ1-2	.	CATSYGTDYGYTF	TGTGCCACATCCTACGGTACAGACTATGGCTACACCTTC
15	TRBV27	.	TRBJ1-1	TRBD1	CASSYLGGVNTEAFF	TGTGCCAGCAGTTACCTAGGGGGCGTGAACACTGAAGCTTTCTTT
14	TRBV18	few	TRBJ1-2	TRBD1	CASSLGTGNYGYTF	TGTGCCAGCTCACTAGGGACAGGCAACTATGGCTACACCTTC
15	TRBV11-2	.	TRBJ2-7	.	CASSSQGIHTYEQYF	TGTGCCAGCAGCTCCCAAGGGATTCACACCTACGAGCAGTACTTC
14	TRBV7-9	.	TRBJ2-2	TRBD2	CASSLGLAAGELFF	TGTGCCAGCAGCTTGGGACTAGCGGCCGGGGAGCTGTTTTTT
13	TRBV14	many	TRBJ1-6	.	CASSVYTVSPLHF	TGTGCCAGCAGCGTTTACACAGTCTCACCCCTCCACTTT